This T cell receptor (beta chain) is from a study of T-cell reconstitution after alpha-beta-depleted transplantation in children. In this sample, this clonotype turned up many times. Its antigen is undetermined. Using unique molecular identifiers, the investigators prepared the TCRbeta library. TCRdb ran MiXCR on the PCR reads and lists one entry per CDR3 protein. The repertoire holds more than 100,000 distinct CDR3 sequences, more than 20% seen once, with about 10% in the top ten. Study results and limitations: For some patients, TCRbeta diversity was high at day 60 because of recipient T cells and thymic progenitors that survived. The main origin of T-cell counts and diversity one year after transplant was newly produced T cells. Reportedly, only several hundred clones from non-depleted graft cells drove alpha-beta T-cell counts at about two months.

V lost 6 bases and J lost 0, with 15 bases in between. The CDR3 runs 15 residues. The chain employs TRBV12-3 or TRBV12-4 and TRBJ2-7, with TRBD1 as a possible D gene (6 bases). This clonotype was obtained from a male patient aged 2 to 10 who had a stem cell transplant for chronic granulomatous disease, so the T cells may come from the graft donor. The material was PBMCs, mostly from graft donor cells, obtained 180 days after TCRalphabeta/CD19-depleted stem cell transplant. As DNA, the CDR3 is TGTGCCAGCAGCCATACCAGGGGATTCTCCTACGAGCAGTACTTC. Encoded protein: CASSHTRGFSYEQYF.